Each of the 32 T cell receptor beta chains below was sequenced from the same sample in a study of control samples from healthy donors and cancer patients. Repertoires were generated with immunoSEQ multiplex PCR, while TCRdb's copy carries only in-frame clones and drops some. Here the sample spans about 140,000 clones, 92% being singletons. The sample consisted of blood. These receptors were collected from a man aged 25 to 40 in good health.

The genes are TRBV10-3 and TRBJ1-6; 10 positions agree with TRBD1. Germline assignment: CDR1 ENHRY and CDR2 SYGVKD. The CDR3 length is 14 residues. The V gene end was trimmed by 6 bases and the J gene end by 7 bases; junction bases not matched to a gene: 3. The CDR3 here is CAIRDRGSNSPLHF. The CDR3 nucleotides are TGTGCCATCAGGGACAGGGGGTCAAATTCACCCCTCCACTTT.

DNA for the CDR3: TGTGCCAGCAGCTTAGATCCGACAAAAAACTACGAGCAGTACTTC. It is translated as CASSLDPTKNYEQYF. The chain links TRBV11-3 to TRBJ2-7; D unresolved. The length of the CDR3 is 15 residues. Trimming took off 0 bases at V and 3 bases at J, with 12 bases between the two ends. Looked up from germline, CDR1 is SGHNT and CDR2 is YENEEA. Variable domain in full (rest from reference TRBV11-3 and TRBJ2-7): EAGVVQSPRYKIIEKKQPVAFWCNPISGHNTLYWYLQNLGQGPELLIRYENEEAVDDSQLPKDRFSAERLKGVDSTLKIQPAELGDSAVYLCASSLDPTKNYEQYFGPGTRLTVT.

CDR3 DNA: TGTGCCAGCAGTCGGGGACGGGACCTTGGCTACGAGCAGTACTTC. This translates into CASSRGRDLGYEQYF. The genes are TRBV27 and TRBJ2-7; D is perhaps TRBD1 or TRBD2 (5 bases each). The CDR3 loop spans 15 amino acids. Per the germline V gene, CDR1 is MNHEY and CDR2 is SMNVEV (reference sequence). The V end was cut by 5 bases, the J end by 3 bases, with 17 bases between.

This clone was picked up a small number of times. The chain combines TRBV7-8 with TRBJ2-1; D is possibly TRBD2 (5 bases). Trimming removed 8 bases from V and 6 bases from J, with 14 bases in between. The CDR3 consists of 13 residues. Germline CDR1 and CDR2: SGHVS and FQNEAQ. The CDR3 region is CASRDKVPNEQFF. Written as DNA, the CDR3 is TGTGCCAGCCGGGATAAGGTACCCAATGAGCAGTTCTTC.

The chain carries TRBV19 and TRBJ2-1; 12 nucleotides match TRBD2. Unmatched junction bases numbered 11, after V lost 9 bases and J lost 8 bases. CDR3 length: 15 residues. The V gene's germline CDR1 is LNHDA and CDR2 SQIVND (reference sequence). The CDR3 nucleotides are TGTGCCAGCCGACTGACTAGCGGGGGACGGGATGAGCAGTTCTTC. It codes for CASRLTSGGRDEQFF.

The rearrangement links TRBV7-9 to TRBJ2-2; maybe TRBD1 (5 bases). V lost 10 bases to trimming and J lost 1 base, with 13 bases between them. The germline CDR1 and CDR2 sequences are SEHNR and FQNEAQ (reference sequence). The CDR3 is 14 residues long. CDR3 region: CANSDRVNTGELFF. In nucleotides, the CDR3 is TGTGCCAACTCCGACAGAGTGAACACCGGGGAGCTGTTTTTT. Together with reference TRBV7-9 and TRBJ2-2, the CDR3 gives the full variable domain: DTGVSQNPRHKITKRGQNVTFRCDPISEHNRLYWYRQTLGQGPEFLTYFQNEAQLEKSRLLSDRFSAERPKGSFSTLEIQRTEQGDSAMYLCANSDRVNTGELFFGEGSRLTVL.

V gene TRBV27 combines with J gene TRBJ2-1; 14 bases line up with TRBD2. V trimming: 2 bases; J trimming: 10 bases; junction bases outside the gene matches: 4. Germline CDR1 and CDR2: MNHEY and SMNVEV (reference sequence). The CDR3 totals 15 residues. The CDR3 bases are TGTGCCAGCAGTTTAGGGACTAGCGGGAGCCAGGAGCAGTTCTTC. It translates to CASSLGTSGSQEQFF.

The chain combines TRBV7-9 with TRBJ2-3, with 7 bases identical to TRBD2. From germline, CDR1 is SEHNR and CDR2 FQNEAQ (reference sequence). The CDR3 consists of 15 residues. Trimming cost V 1 base and J 1 base; bases outside gene matches: 2. The CDR3 nucleotides read TGTGCCAGCAGCTTAGGGGCGGGAGGCACAGATACGCAGTATTTT. Protein: CASSLGAGGTDTQYF.

The chain uses TRBV7-6 and TRBJ2-7; no clear D gene. Germline V gives CDR1 SGHVS, CDR2 FNYEAQ. V gave up 5 bases and J gave up 5 bases, with 13 bases separating them. This CDR3 region has 13 residues. CDR3 loop: CASSPEFRNEQYF. The CDR3 region has the DNA TGTGCCAGCAGCCCCGAGTTCCGGAACGAGCAGTACTTC. Full variable domain (remainder filled in from reference TRBV7-6 and TRBJ2-7): GAGVSQSPRYKVTKRGQDVALRCDPISGHVSLYWYRQALGQGPEFLTYFNYEAQQDKSGLPNDRFSAERPEGSISTLTIQRTEQRDSAMYRCASSPEFRNEQYFGPGTRLTVT.

The chain recombines TRBV9 with TRBJ2-1; the match to TRBD1 covers 11 bases. This CDR3 is built from 16 residues. Trimming removed 1 base from V and 9 bases from J; junction bases left unmatched: 9. CDR1 and CDR2 from the germline V gene are SGDLS and YYNGEE. In DNA form, the CDR3 reads TGTGCCAGCAGCGTACCTGGACAGGGGGCTATCGGTGAGCAGTTCTTC. Protein product: CASSVPGQGAIGEQFF.

The J gene is TRBJ1-4, the V gene TRBV29-1, with a weak D call TRBD1 (6 bases). CDR3 length equals 15 residues. Deletions cut 4 bases from V and 6 bases from J, with 18 bases between. Germline V lookup: CDR1 SQVTM, CDR2 ANQGSEA. Here the CDR3 reads CSVGIFWGRDEKLFF. In DNA, the CDR3 is TGCAGCGTTGGAATTTTTTGGGGGCGTGATGAAAAACTGTTTTTT.

The chain's CDR3 is CASSLRGGTDTQYF. CDR3 nucleotide sequence: TGCGCCAGCAGCCTGCGAGGGGGAACAGATACGCAGTATTTT. The chain links TRBV4-3 to TRBJ2-3; perhaps TRBD1 as D (6 bases). Germline CDR1 and CDR2: LGHNA and YSLEER. V gave up 4 bases and J gave up 3 bases, with 11 bases separating them. This CDR3 is 14 amino acids long.

The chain uses TRBV2 and TRBJ2-7; TRBD2 is a possible D gene (5 bases). The germline V gene encodes CDR1 SNHLY and CDR2 FYNNEI. The V end was cut by 2 bases, the J end by 5 bases, with 16 bases between. The CDR3 contains 15 residues. The CDR3 protein is CASSEMRGISNEQYF. CDR3 sequence (DNA): TGTGCCAGCAGTGAAATGCGAGGGATTAGCAACGAGCAGTACTTC.

The rearrangement joins TRBV9 to TRBJ2-7; D is undetermined. This CDR3 is 14 amino acids long. Deletions cut 0 bases from V and 5 bases from J, with 12 bases between. Germline V gene lookup returns CDR1 SGDLS and CDR2 YYNGEE. Written as DNA, the CDR3 is TGTGCCAGCAGCGTAGAGAGTTCTATGGACGAGCAGTACTTC. Protein sequence: CASSVESSMDEQYF.

The V call is TRBV7-9, the J call TRBJ2-6; 9 bases align to TRBD1. This CDR3 is built from 17 residues. V lost 5 bases, J lost 4 bases, and 9 bases stayed unmatched. Germline-derived CDR1 and CDR2 are SEHNR and FQNEAQ (reference sequence). The CDR3 nucleotides read TGTGCCAGCAGCCCGGTACAGGGGGCTTCCGGGGCCAACGTCCTGACTTTC. This sequence encodes CASSPVQGASGANVLTF.

The chain is built from TRBV15 and TRBJ2-7; 10 bases agree with TRBD2. The CDR3 consists of 16 residues. Germline lookup yields CDR1 LNHNV and CDR2 YYDKDF (reference sequence). Trimming at V came to 0 bases and at J to 7 bases, leaving 9 bases not matched to a gene. The CDR3 coding sequence is TGTGCCACCAGCAGAGATCATCTAGCGGGAGTGAAGGAGCAGTACTTC. Translated: CATSRDHLAGVKEQYF.

V usage is TRBV20-1 and J usage is TRBJ1-5, with D perhaps matching TRBD1 (6 bases). This CDR3 is 14 amino acids long. V was cut by 3 bases and J by 2 bases, with 11 bases left in between. The germline V gene has CDR1 DFQATT and CDR2 SNEGSKA (reference sequence). CDR3 coding DNA: TGCAGTGCTAGTCTTCAGGGGCGCAATCAGCCCCAGCATTTT. Its translation: CSASLQGRNQPQHF.

The chain joins TRBV6-6 to TRBJ1-2; no firm D call. This CDR3 spans 11 amino acids. Germline V gene lookup returns CDR1 MNHNY and CDR2 SVGAGI (reference sequence). V was shortened by 0 bases and J by 8 bases, with 4 bases between the two germline ends. The CDR3 is CASSYSRGYTF. The DNA of the CDR3 is TGTGCCAGCAGTTACTCGCGCGGCTACACCTTC.

This clone was recorded a few times. The rearrangement uses TRBV30 and TRBJ2-7; D gene uncertain. Germline assignment: CDR1 GTSNPN and CDR2 SVGIG (reference sequence). The CDR3 consists of 14 residues. Trimming cost V 1 base and J 5 bases, with 15 bases left between them. The CDR3 DNA reads TGTGCCTGGAGTGCCGGAGAACTACGGGACGAGCAGTACTTC. It specifies CAWSAGELRDEQYF.

The chain couples TRBV28 to TRBJ1-2; weak D call: TRBD1 (6 bases). Germline loops: CDR1 MDHEN, CDR2 SYDVKM. V lost 6 bases, J lost 8 bases, and 19 bases lay in between. This CDR3 is 14 amino acids long. CDR3 protein: CASRDFGGAEGYTF. The CDR3 bases are TGTGCCAGCAGGGACTTTGGGGGGGCGGAAGGCTACACCTTC.

This chain links TRBV10-1 with TRBJ1-1; TRBD1 is a possible D gene (5 bases). Trimming cost V 6 bases and J 1 base, with 9 bases left between them. The CDR3 is made up of 13 amino acids. The V gene's germline CDR1 is WNHNN and CDR2 SYGVQD (reference sequence). CDR3 coding DNA: TGCGCCAGCAGGGAAACAGGGAACACTGAAGCTTTCTTT. Residues: CASRETGNTEAFF.

This clone was seen once. In DNA, the CDR3 is TGTGCCAGCAGTTTAACAGCTAACTATGGCTACACCTTC. It is translated as CASSLTANYGYTF. The V and J genes are TRBV6-2 or TRBV6-3 and TRBJ1-2; D is unclear. V was cut by 4 bases and J by 0 bases, with 6 bases left in between. CDR1 and CDR2 from the germline V gene are MNHEY and SVGEGT. This CDR3 region has 13 residues.

This clone was seen more than once but under ten times. V gene TRBV5-4 combines with J gene TRBJ1-2, with D maybe TRBD1 (5 bases). The V end lost 1 base, the J end lost 6 bases, and 16 bases lay between the germline ends. This CDR3 is built from 15 residues. The germline CDR1 and CDR2 sequences are SGHNT and YYREEE (reference sequence). CDR3 protein: CASSLRPGPGDGYTF. The CDR3 nucleotides are TGTGCCAGCAGCTTGAGGCCAGGGCCCGGGGATGGCTACACCTTC.

This chain connects TRBV12-3 or TRBV12-4 to TRBJ2-2; unclear D gene. The CDR3 contains 11 residues. The germline V and J ends were trimmed by 6 bases and 5 bases, with 4 bases remaining between them. As DNA, the CDR3 is TGTGCCAGCAGGGGGACCGGGGAGCTGTTTTTT. Translating it yields CASRGTGELFF.

The chain employs TRBV20-1 and TRBJ2-7; TRBD1 matches at 12 bases. Losses at the gene ends were 3 bases for V and 3 bases for J; bases not matched to a gene: 6. The V gene's germline CDR1 is DFQATT and CDR2 SNEGSKA (reference sequence). This CDR3 has 15 residues. In nucleotides, the CDR3 is TGCAGTGCTAGTGGCGGGACAGGGGGCCGCTACGAGCAGTACTTC. This sequence encodes CSASGGTGGRYEQYF.

V usage is TRBV5-1 and J usage is TRBJ2-7; a possible D gene is TRBD1 (6 bases). Per the germline V gene, CDR1 is SGHRS and CDR2 is YFSETQ. Trimming stripped 0 bases from V and 6 bases from J, with 10 bases between. This CDR3 contains 13 residues. DNA for the CDR3: TGCGCCAGCAGCTTGGATTTGGGGGCCGAGCAGTACTTC. Its protein product is CASSLDLGAEQYF.

The rearrangement joins TRBV28 to TRBJ2-7; 16 bases are shared with TRBD2. Germline V gives CDR1 MDHEN, CDR2 SYDVKM. The V segment lost 10 bases and the J segment 7 bases; nucleotides outside the gene matches: 7. The CDR3 runs to 14 residues. CDR3 residues: CATGTSGRAGEQYF. The CDR3 DNA reads as TGTGCCACCGGGACTAGCGGGAGGGCCGGGGAGCAGTACTTC.

The chain joins TRBV2 to TRBJ2-7; D gene unclear. CDR1 is SNHLY and CDR2 is FYNNEI in the germline V gene. V dropped 5 bases and J dropped 6 bases, with 11 bases sitting between them. The CDR3 length is 12 residues. The chain's CDR3 is CASSKGLGEQYF. CDR3 nucleotide sequence: TGTGCCAGCAGTAAAGGGTTGGGCGAGCAGTACTTC. The whole variable domain, filled in from reference TRBV2 and TRBJ2-7, reads EPEVTQTPSHQVTQMGQEVILRCVPISNHLYFYWYRQILGQKVEFLVSFYNNEISEKSEIFDDQFSVERPDGSNFTLKIRSTKLEDSAMYFCASSKGLGEQYFGPGTRLTVT.

The chain carries TRBV6-6 and TRBJ2-1; the D is unclear. This CDR3 is built from 15 residues. Germline CDR1 and CDR2: MNHNY and SVGAGI (reference sequence). Trimming took off 0 bases at V and 4 bases at J, with 10 bases between the two ends. The CDR3 sequence is CASSYSKAAYNEQFF. The CDR3 region has the DNA TGTGCCAGCAGTTACTCGAAGGCAGCATACAATGAGCAGTTCTTC.

The chain combines TRBV10-3 with TRBJ2-1, with D maybe TRBD2 (6 bases). V dropped 4 bases and J dropped 9 bases, with 13 bases sitting between them. In germline, CDR1 is ENHRY, CDR2 SYGVKD. CDR3 length: 13 amino acids. CDR3: CAISGDSGGEQFF. The DNA for the CDR3 is TGTGCCATCAGTGGGGATAGCGGCGGTGAGCAGTTCTTC.

V usage is TRBV19 and J usage is TRBJ1-1; D unresolved. Germline V lookup: CDR1 LNHDA, CDR2 SQIVND (reference sequence). V lost 8 bases and J 6 bases, leaving 10 bases between the germline ends. This CDR3 spans 11 amino acids. Here the CDR3 reads CASRWGPEAFF. The CDR3 DNA reads TGTGCCAGTCGATGGGGTCCTGAAGCTTTCTTT.

This clone is a singleton in its sample. The CDR3 DNA reads TGTGCCACCAGTGATTCGAGGGGGCGAATTTCGGGCTACACCTTC. Encoded protein: CATSDSRGRISGYTF. The chain is built from TRBV24-1 and TRBJ1-2; 7 bases are a match to TRBD1. The CDR3 consists of 15 residues. V dropped 2 bases and J dropped 8; count of bases not matched to a gene: 10. Germline assignment: CDR1 KGHDR and CDR2 SFDVKD.